The 3 T cell receptor beta chains listed next were all sequenced from one sample in a study of blood T cell repertoires in COVID-19. Some clones are missing from TCRdb's copy, which holds only in-frame ones; the method was immunoSEQ multiplex PCR. Of 150,000 to 200,000 clones listed, around 81% are singletons. Sequenced material: peripheral blood. These receptors all stem from a man in his 60s with active or convalescent COVID-19.

The V call is TRBV3-1 (or the pseudogene TRBV3-2), the J call TRBJ1-1; TRBD1 matches at 7 bases. With 2 bases clipped from V and 6 bases from J, the junction kept 3 bases outside the gene matches. In germline, CDR1 is LGHDT, CDR2 YNNKEL (reference sequence). The CDR3 has 13 residues. CDR3: CASSQLTGSEAFF. CDR3 nucleotides: TGTGCCAGCAGCCAATTGACAGGGTCTGAAGCTTTCTTT.

This chain links TRBV3-1 (or the pseudogene TRBV3-2) with TRBJ2-7, with TRBD2 matching 9 bases. CDR1 LGHDT and CDR2 YNNKEL come from the germline V gene (reference sequence). The junction had 11 bases not matched to a gene; V was cut back by 3 bases and J by 5 bases. There are 16 residues in the CDR3. CDR3 sequence (DNA): TGTGCCAGCAGCCAGGTAATACTAGCGGGTTTCCACGAGCAGTACTTC. Protein product: CASSQVILAGFHEQYF.

Note on this clone: Other DNA variants within this sample encode the same CDR3. This CDR3 is CASSVGADANYGYTF. The CDR3 coding sequence is TGTGCCAGCAGCGTAGGGGCTGACGCTAACTATGGCTACACCTTC. V and J are TRBV9 and TRBJ1-2; D is ambiguous. This CDR3 has 15 residues. V was clipped by 0 bases and J by 0 bases, with 9 bases between them. From germline, CDR1 is SGDLS and CDR2 YYNGEE.